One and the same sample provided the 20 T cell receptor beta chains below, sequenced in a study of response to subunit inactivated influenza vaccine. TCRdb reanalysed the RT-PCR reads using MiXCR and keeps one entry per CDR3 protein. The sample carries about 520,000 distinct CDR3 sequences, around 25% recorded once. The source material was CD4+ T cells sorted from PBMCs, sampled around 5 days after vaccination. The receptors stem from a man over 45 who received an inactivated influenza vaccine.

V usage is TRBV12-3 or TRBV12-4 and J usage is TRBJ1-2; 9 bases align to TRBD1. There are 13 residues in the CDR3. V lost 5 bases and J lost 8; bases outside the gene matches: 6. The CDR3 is CASSLTGGHGYTF. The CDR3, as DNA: TGTGCCAGCAGTCTTACAGGGGGCCACGGCTACACCTTC.

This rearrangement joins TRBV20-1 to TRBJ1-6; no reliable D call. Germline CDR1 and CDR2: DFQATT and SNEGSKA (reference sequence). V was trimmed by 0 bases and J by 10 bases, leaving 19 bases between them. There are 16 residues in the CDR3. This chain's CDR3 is CSARDPQRWGASPLHF. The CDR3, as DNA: TGCAGTGCTAGAGATCCCCAACGGTGGGGAGCGTCACCCCTCCACTTT.

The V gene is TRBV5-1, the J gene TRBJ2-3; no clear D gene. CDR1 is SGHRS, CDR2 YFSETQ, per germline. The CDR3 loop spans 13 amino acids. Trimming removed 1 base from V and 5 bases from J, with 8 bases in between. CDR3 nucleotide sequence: TGCGCCAGCAGCTTGAATGGTGGAGATACGCAGTATTTT. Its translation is CASSLNGGDTQYF.

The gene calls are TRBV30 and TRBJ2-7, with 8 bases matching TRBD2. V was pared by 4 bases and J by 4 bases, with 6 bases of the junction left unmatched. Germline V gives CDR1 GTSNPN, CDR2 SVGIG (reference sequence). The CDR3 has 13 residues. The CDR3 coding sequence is TGTGCCTGGACCGGGAGGGCCTTTTACGAGCAGTACTTC. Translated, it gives CAWTGRAFYEQYF.

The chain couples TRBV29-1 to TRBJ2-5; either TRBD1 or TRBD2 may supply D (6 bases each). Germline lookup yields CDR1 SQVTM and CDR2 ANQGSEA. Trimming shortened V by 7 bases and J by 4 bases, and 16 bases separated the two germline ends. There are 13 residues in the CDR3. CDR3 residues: CSAGEGGGETQYF. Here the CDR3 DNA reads TGCAGCGCTGGAGAGGGGGGCGGAGAGACCCAGTACTTC.

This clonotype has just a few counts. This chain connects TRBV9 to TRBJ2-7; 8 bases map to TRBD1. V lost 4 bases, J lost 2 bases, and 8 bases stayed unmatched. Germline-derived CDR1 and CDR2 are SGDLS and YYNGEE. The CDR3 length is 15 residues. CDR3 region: CASSPQDRDAYEQYF. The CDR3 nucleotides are TGTGCCAGCAGCCCACAGGACAGGGATGCCTACGAGCAGTACTTC.

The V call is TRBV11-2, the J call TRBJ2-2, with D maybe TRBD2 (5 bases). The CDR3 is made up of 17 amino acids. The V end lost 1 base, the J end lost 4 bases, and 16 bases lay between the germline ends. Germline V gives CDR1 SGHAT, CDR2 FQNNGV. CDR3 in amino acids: CASSLGLSGRGTGELFF. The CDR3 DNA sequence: TGTGCCAGCAGCTTAGGACTATCCGGACGAGGCACCGGGGAGCTGTTTTTT.

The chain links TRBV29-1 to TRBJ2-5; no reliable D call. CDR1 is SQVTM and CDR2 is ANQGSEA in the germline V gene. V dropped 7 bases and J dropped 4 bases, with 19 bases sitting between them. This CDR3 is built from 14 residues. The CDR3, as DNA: TGCAGCGCTCTACGTGGGGAATCTGGAGAGACCCAGTACTTC. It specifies CSALRGESGETQYF. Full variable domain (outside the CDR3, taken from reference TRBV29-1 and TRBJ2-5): SAVISQKPSRDICQRGTSLTIQCQVDSQVTMMFWYRQQPGQSLTLIATANQGSEATYESGFVIDKFPISRPNLTFSTLTVSNMSPEDSSIYLCSALRGESGETQYFGPGTRLLVL.

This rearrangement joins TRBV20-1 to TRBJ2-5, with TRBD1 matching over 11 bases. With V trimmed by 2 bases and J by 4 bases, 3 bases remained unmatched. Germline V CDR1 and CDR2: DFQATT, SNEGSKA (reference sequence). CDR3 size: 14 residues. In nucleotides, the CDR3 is TGCAGTGCTAGAAATGGACAGGGGGCAGAGACCCAGTACTTC. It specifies CSARNGQGAETQYF.

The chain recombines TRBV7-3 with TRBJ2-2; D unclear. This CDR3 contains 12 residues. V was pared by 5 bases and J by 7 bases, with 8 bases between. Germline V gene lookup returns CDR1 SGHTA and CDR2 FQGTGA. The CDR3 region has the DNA TGTGCCAGCAGCCAGCTCGGCGGGGAGCTGTTTTTT. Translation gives CASSQLGGELFF.

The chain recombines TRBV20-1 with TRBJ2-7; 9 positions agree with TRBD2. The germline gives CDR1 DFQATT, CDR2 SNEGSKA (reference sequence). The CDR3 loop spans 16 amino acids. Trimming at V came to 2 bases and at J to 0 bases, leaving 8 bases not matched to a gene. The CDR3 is CSARPPTSGLSYEQYF. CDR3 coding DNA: TGCAGTGCTAGACCTCCGACTAGCGGCCTCTCCTACGAGCAGTACTTC.

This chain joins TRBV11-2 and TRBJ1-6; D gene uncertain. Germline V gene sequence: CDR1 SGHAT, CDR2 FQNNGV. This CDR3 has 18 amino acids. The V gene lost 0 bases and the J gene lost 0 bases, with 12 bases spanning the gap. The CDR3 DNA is TGTGCCAGCAGCTTAGATCGTCGGGGTAGCTCCTATAATTCACCCCTCCACTTT. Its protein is CASSLDRRGSSYNSPLHF.

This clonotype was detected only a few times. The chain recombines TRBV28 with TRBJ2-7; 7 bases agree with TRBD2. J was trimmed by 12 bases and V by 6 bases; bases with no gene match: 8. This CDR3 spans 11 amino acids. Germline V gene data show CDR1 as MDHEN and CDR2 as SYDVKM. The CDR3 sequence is CASSAGARLYF. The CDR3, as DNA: TGTGCCAGCAGCGCGGGAGCGAGGTTGTACTTC.

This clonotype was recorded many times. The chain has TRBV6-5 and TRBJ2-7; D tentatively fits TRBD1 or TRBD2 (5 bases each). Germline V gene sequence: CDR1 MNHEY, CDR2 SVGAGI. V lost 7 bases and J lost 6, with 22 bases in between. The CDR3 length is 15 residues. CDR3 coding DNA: TGTGCCAGCAATTCCGGGACCCTTCTCTCAAGCGAGCAGTACTTC. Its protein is CASNSGTLLSSEQYF.

Written as DNA, the CDR3 is TGTGCCATCAAACAGGGGGCTGATACGCAGTATTTT. It translates to CAIKQGADTQYF. The genes are TRBV10-3 and TRBJ2-3, with 9 bases aligning to TRBD1. There are 12 residues in the CDR3. Trimming took 7 bases from V and 6 from J; bases not matched to a gene: 2. The V gene's germline CDR1 is ENHRY and CDR2 SYGVKD.

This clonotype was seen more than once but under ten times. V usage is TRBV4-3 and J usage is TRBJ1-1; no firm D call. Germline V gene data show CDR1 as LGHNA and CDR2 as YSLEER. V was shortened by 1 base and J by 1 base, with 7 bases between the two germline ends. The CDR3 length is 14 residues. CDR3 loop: CASSQAVKNTEAFF. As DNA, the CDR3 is TGCGCCAGCAGCCAAGCAGTCAAGAACACTGAAGCTTTCTTT.

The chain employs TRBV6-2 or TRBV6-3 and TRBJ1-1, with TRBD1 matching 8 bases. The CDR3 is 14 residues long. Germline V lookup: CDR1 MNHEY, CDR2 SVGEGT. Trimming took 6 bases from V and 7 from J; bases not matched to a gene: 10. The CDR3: CASSLGQVLGEAFF. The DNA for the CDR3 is TGTGCCAGCAGCCTGGGACAGGTATTGGGTGAAGCTTTCTTT.

This CDR3 reads CASGRDRQYEQYF. CDR3 nucleotides: TGTGCCAGCGGACGGGACAGACAGTACGAGCAGTACTTC. The rearrangement links TRBV12-3 or TRBV12-4 to TRBJ2-7, with 7 positions matching TRBD1. The CDR3 has 13 residues. Trimming at V came to 8 bases and at J to 4 bases, leaving 8 bases not matched to a gene.

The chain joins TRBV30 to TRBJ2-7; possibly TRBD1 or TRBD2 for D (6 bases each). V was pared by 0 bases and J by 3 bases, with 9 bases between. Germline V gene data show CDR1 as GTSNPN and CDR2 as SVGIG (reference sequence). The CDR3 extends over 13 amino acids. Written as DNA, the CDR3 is TGTGCCTGGAGTGTAGAGGGGGGCTACGAGCAGTACTTC. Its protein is CAWSVEGGYEQYF.

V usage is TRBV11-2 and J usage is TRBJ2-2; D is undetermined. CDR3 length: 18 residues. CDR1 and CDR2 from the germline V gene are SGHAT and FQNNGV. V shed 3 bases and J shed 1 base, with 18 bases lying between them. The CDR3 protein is CASSFRSFVGLNTGELFF. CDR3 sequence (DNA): TGTGCCAGCAGCTTTCGGTCATTCGTGGGCCTGAACACCGGGGAGCTGTTTTTT.